Each of the 32 T cell receptor beta chains below was sequenced from the same sample in a study of identical twins. TCRdb reanalysed the 5' RACE reads using MiXCR and keeps one entry per CDR3 protein. The repertoire holds hundreds of thousands of distinct CDR3 sequences, with about 20% as singletons. This sample also appeared in a second study, on T cells expressing NK-cell markers.

The sequenced sample consisted of PBMCs. Source of these receptors: a woman aged 18-29 years in good health.

The table lists this clonotype with a few counts. CDR3 sequence reads: CASSAIRGGSGNQPQHF. DNA for the CDR3: TGTGCCAGCAGTGCTATCAGGGGAGGTAGTGGCAATCAGCCCCAGCATTTT. V usage is TRBV12-3 or TRBV12-4 and J usage is TRBJ1-5; the D gene is possibly TRBD1 (6 bases). Trimming removed 5 bases at V and 2 bases at J, with 19 bases between. The CDR3 runs to 17 residues.

On this clonotype: This may come from a read error, since a much larger clone is one base off. The V call is TRBV11-2, the J call TRBJ2-7; no reliable D call. V was clipped by 5 bases and J by 3 bases, with 8 bases between them. This CDR3 contains 12 residues. CDR1 and CDR2 from the germline V gene are SGHAT and FQNNGV. The CDR3 DNA reads as TGTGCCAGCAGCGGGGTCCTCTACGAGCAGTACTTC. Translation: CASSGVLYEQYF.

The chain has TRBV7-2 and TRBJ2-2; 7 nucleotides match TRBD1. Trimming at V came to 5 bases and at J to 6 bases, leaving 6 bases not matched to a gene. This CDR3 is 14 amino acids long. CDR1 is SGHTA and CDR2 is FQGNSA in the germline V gene. CDR3 sequence: CASSPTGLAGELFF. For the CDR3, the DNA is TGTGCCAGCAGCCCGACAGGGCTGGCCGGGGAGCTGTTTTTT.

The chain is built from TRBV15 and TRBJ1-1, with a weak D call TRBD1 (6 bases). The ends were cut back, 5 bases at V and 0 bases at J, with 13 bases in the middle. The CDR3 runs to 15 residues. The V gene's germline CDR1 is LNHNV and CDR2 YYDKDF (reference sequence). The CDR3 coding sequence is TGTGCCACCAGCGCACCGGGACACTTGAACACTGAAGCTTTCTTT. Translated: CATSAPGHLNTEAFF.

This chain links TRBV6-1 with TRBJ2-1; the match to TRBD2 covers 10 bases. The ends lost 7 bases at V and 2 bases at J; junction bases unmatched: 8. The CDR3 covers 16 residues. Germline V lookup: CDR1 MNHNS, CDR2 SASEGT. The CDR3 here is CASTGVSGRPYNEQFF. CDR3 bases: TGTGCCAGCACCGGGGTTAGCGGGAGGCCCTACAATGAGCAGTTCTTC.

CDR3 in DNA: TGCAGTGCCAAGGTGGGGGTATCGAATTCACCCCTCCACTTT. Its translation is CSAKVGVSNSPLHF. V usage is TRBV20-1 and J usage is TRBJ1-6, with TRBD1 as a possible D gene (5 bases). The CDR3 is made up of 14 amino acids. Germline V gives CDR1 DFQATT, CDR2 SNEGSKA (reference sequence). The ends were cut back, 6 bases at V and 7 bases at J, with 16 bases in the middle.

This clonotype was seen more than once but under ten times. The V call is TRBV7-9, the J call TRBJ1-2; D may be TRBD1 (5 bases). The CDR3 runs 15 residues. CDR1 and CDR2 (germline): SEHNR, FQNEAQ (reference sequence). V lost 5 bases, J lost 2 bases, and 15 bases lay in between. The CDR3 here is CASSLAAGANYGYTF. The CDR3 DNA sequence: TGTGCCAGCAGCCTGGCCGCCGGGGCCAACTATGGCTACACCTTC.

This clonotype was counted ten times or more. The J gene is TRBJ1-4, the V gene TRBV7-9, with no clear D. CDR1 is SEHNR and CDR2 is FQNEAQ in the germline V gene (reference sequence). Trimming shortened V by 11 bases and J by 5 bases, and 12 bases separated the two germline ends. The CDR3 extends over 12 amino acids. The CDR3 DNA reads TGTGCCTCCCGGCTGCTCAATGAAAAACTGTTTTTT. It translates to CASRLLNEKLFF.

The chain carries TRBV20-1 and TRBJ2-7, with 10 bases fitting TRBD1. Germline V gene sequence: CDR1 DFQATT, CDR2 SNEGSKA (reference sequence). CDR3 size: 13 residues. J lost 4 bases, V lost 5 bases, and 5 bases had no gene match. CDR3 DNA sequence: TGCAGTGCTCCGGGACAGGGGAAATACGAGCAGTACTTC. Amino acid sequence: CSAPGQGKYEQYF.

The chain joins TRBV12-3 or TRBV12-4 to TRBJ2-1, with TRBD2 matching 11 bases. Trimming cost V 7 bases and J 5 bases; bases outside gene matches: 10. The CDR3 runs to 16 residues. CDR3: CASTLAGGPKDNEQFF. The CDR3 DNA is TGTGCCAGCACCTTAGCGGGAGGGCCGAAAGACAATGAGCAGTTCTTC.

The chain recombines TRBV5-1 with TRBJ1-1; 8 bases agree with TRBD1. Trimming removed 0 bases from V and 5 bases from J; junction bases left unmatched: 6. The CDR3 loop spans 15 amino acids. Germline V lookup: CDR1 SGHRS, CDR2 YFSETQ. CDR3 in amino acids: CASSLEAGGLTEAFF. As DNA, the CDR3 is TGCGCCAGCAGCTTGGAGGCAGGGGGCTTAACTGAAGCTTTCTTT.

Turning to this clonotype: An end of the junction does not agree with germline; a read error may underlie this. This sequence joins TRBV5-6 and TRBJ2-5; perhaps TRBD2 as D (6 bases). CDR3 length: 13 residues. Germline V gene sequence: CDR1 SGHDT, CDR2 YYEEEE. This CDR3 reads CAISRGIQETQYF. The DNA of the CDR3 is TGTGCCATCAGCCGGGGGATACAAGAGACCCAGTACTTC.

This clonotype turned up a few times. DNA for the CDR3: TGTGCCAGCAGTTACGGGGACTTGAGGGGGCAGTTCTTC. Its protein product is CASSYGDLRGQFF. The chain joins TRBV6-5 to TRBJ2-1, with TRBD2 as a possible D gene (6 bases). CDR3 length: 13 amino acids. Germline loops: CDR1 MNHEY, CDR2 SVGAGI. The V end lost 2 bases, the J end lost 12 bases, and 14 bases lay between the germline ends.

The rearrangement joins TRBV2 to TRBJ2-7; a possible D gene is TRBD2 (7 bases). The germline V and J ends were trimmed by 1 base and 2 bases, with 21 bases remaining between them. CDR3 length equals 18 residues. Germline loops: CDR1 SNHLY, CDR2 FYNNEI. CDR3 nucleotide sequence: TGTGCCAGCAGTGAAGACGGATGGGGGGGACAAGAAACCTACGAGCAGTACTTC. Amino acid sequence: CASSEDGWGGQETYEQYF. Complete variable domain (other parts from reference TRBV2 and TRBJ2-7): EPEVTQTPSHQVTQMGQEVILRCVPISNHLYFYWYRQILGQKVEFLVSFYNNEISEKSEIFDDQFSVERPDGSNFTLKIRSTKLEDSAMYFCASSEDGWGGQETYEQYFGPGTRLTVT.

This rearrangement joins TRBV20-1 to TRBJ2-3; a weak D match, TRBD2 (5 bases). V was trimmed by 1 base and J by 2 bases, leaving 16 bases between them. Germline V gene sequence: CDR1 DFQATT, CDR2 SNEGSKA (reference sequence). This CDR3 contains 16 residues. The CDR3 coding sequence is TGCAGTGCTAGAGGTGGCGGAGGCGGAGTCACAGATACGCAGTATTTT. Protein sequence: CSARGGGGGVTDTQYF.

The CDR3 region is CSARPGLVYEQYF. CDR3 nucleotide sequence: TGCAGTGCTAGACCGGGACTAGTCTACGAGCAGTACTTC. The V and J genes are TRBV20-1 and TRBJ2-7; TRBD2 agrees at 8 bases. The CDR3 length is 13 residues. CDR1 is DFQATT and CDR2 is SNEGSKA in the germline V gene (reference sequence). V lost 2 bases and J lost 3; bases outside the gene matches: 3.

V usage is TRBV6-1 and J usage is TRBJ2-5; TRBD2 matches at 10 bases. The CDR3 has 15 residues. CDR1 is MNHNS and CDR2 is SASEGT in the germline V gene. After removal of 5 bases from V and 1 base from J, the junction contained 4 bases not matched to a gene. The CDR3 nucleotides are TGTGCCAGCAGTCCGGGGACTAGCGCCCAAGAGACCCAGTACTTC. It is translated as CASSPGTSAQETQYF.

V is TRBV12-5 and J is TRBJ2-4; the match to TRBD1 covers 8 bases. The CDR3 runs 20 residues. The V gene's germline CDR1 is LGHNT and CDR2 FRNRAP. V was pared by 5 bases and J by 0 bases, with 18 bases of the junction left unmatched. The CDR3 loop reads CASGATGQDPRSLAKNIQYF. The CDR3 nucleotides are TGTGCTAGTGGTGCTACGGGACAGGATCCGCGAAGCCTAGCCAAAAACATTCAGTACTTC. The full variable domain, completed using reference TRBV12-5 and TRBJ2-4, is DARVTQTPRHKVTEMGQEVTMRCQPILGHNTVFWYRQTMMQGLELLAYFRNRAPLDDSGMPKDRFSAEMPDATLATLKIQPSEPRDSAVYFCASGATGQDPRSLAKNIQYFGAGTRLSVL.

Here the CDR3 reads CASSIKGDSNQPQHF. The CDR3 DNA is TGTGCCAGCAGTATAAAAGGGGATAGCAATCAGCCCCAGCATTTT. The chain combines TRBV12-3 or TRBV12-4 with TRBJ1-5; maybe TRBD1 (5 bases). The V end lost 5 bases, the J end lost 0 bases, and 11 bases lay between the germline ends. This CDR3 has 15 amino acids.

This clonotype was seen only a few times. The chain uses TRBV9 and TRBJ2-2, with TRBD2 matching over 7 bases. From germline, CDR1 is SGDLS and CDR2 YYNGEE. This CDR3 has 16 residues. Trimming cost V 0 bases and J 4 bases; bases outside gene matches: 6. The CDR3 coding sequence is TGTGCCAGCAGCGTAGTGGCGGGAGTCGCCACCGGGGAGCTGTTTTTT. Protein sequence: CASSVVAGVATGELFF.

This CDR3 is CASSLVVGRNYEQYF. The CDR3, as DNA: TGTGCCAGCAGCTTAGTGGTGGGACGGAACTACGAGCAGTACTTC. This rearrangement joins TRBV7-2 to TRBJ2-7; D assignment may be TRBD1 or TRBD2 (5 bases each). This CDR3 spans 15 amino acids. Trimming took 1 base from V and 3 from J, leaving 13 bases between them. CDR1 SGHTA and CDR2 FQGNSA come from the germline V gene.

V gene TRBV5-6 combines with J gene TRBJ2-7, with 9 bases fitting TRBD2. V lost 6 bases to trimming and J lost 0 bases; unmatched junction nucleotides: 1. Germline lookup yields CDR1 SGHDT and CDR2 YYEEEE. The CDR3 loop spans 13 amino acids. CDR3: CASTSGNSYEQYF. Here the CDR3 DNA reads TGTGCCAGCACTAGCGGGAACTCCTACGAGCAGTACTTC.

V gene TRBV6-2 or TRBV6-3 combines with J gene TRBJ2-4; 9 bases are shared with TRBD1. CDR3 length equals 15 residues. The V segment lost 6 bases and the J segment 5 bases; nucleotides outside the gene matches: 8. Looked up from germline, CDR1 is MNHEY and CDR2 is SVGEGT. The CDR3 spells CASRPFRDRENIQYF. CDR3 in DNA: TGTGCCAGCAGGCCTTTCCGGGACAGGGAAAACATTCAGTACTTC.

The V call is TRBV12-3 or TRBV12-4, the J call TRBJ1-1; TRBD1 matches 9 bases. The CDR3 loop spans 13 amino acids. After removal of 5 bases from V and 11 bases from J, the junction contained 9 bases not matched to a gene. In DNA, the CDR3 is TGTGCCAGCAGTCCCCGGACAGGGGCTTTTGCTTTCTTT. Translation gives CASSPRTGAFAFF.

For this clonotype: A junction boundary mismatches the germline segment, possibly from a read error. This chain uses TRBV5-6 with TRBJ2-1; possibly TRBD1 or TRBD2 for D (5 bases each). This CDR3 has 16 residues. The germline V gene encodes CDR1 SGHDT and CDR2 YYEEEE. CDR3 nucleotide sequence: TGTGCCAGCAGCAGTACCGGGACCAAATCCTTCAATGAGCAGTTCTTC. It codes for CASSSTGTKSFNEQFF.

The rearrangement links TRBV24-1 to TRBJ2-6, with D tentatively TRBD2 (5 bases). Germline-derived CDR1 and CDR2 are KGHDR and SFDVKD. The CDR3 has 16 amino acids. V was cut by 10 bases and J by 2 bases, with 17 bases left in between. DNA for the CDR3: TGTGCCACACCACTACCAGAGGGTACTGGGGCCAACGTCCTGACTTTC. It specifies CATPLPEGTGANVLTF.

This chain uses TRBV5-1 with TRBJ1-1; D is unresolved. The germline V and J ends were trimmed by 4 bases and 1 base, with 8 bases remaining between them. The CDR3 sequence is 13 residues long. Looked up from germline, CDR1 is SGHRS and CDR2 is YFSETQ. The CDR3 loop reads CASSDNENTEAFF. The CDR3 DNA sequence: TGCGCCAGCAGCGACAATGAGAACACTGAAGCTTTCTTT.

Note on this clonotype: The germline gene is not matched at one end of the junction; a read error may be the cause. The genes are TRBV20-1 and TRBJ2-5; D gene uncertain. Germline V lookup: CDR1 DFQATT, CDR2 SNEGSKA (reference sequence). This CDR3 spans 11 amino acids. The CDR3 nucleotides read TGCAGTGCCAGATACAAAGAGAACCAGTACTTC. Translated: CSARYKENQYF.

The chain employs TRBV5-1 and TRBJ2-1; 13 bases fit TRBD2. Germline loops: CDR1 SGHRS, CDR2 YFSETQ. Losses at the gene ends were 3 bases for V and 0 bases for J; bases not matched to a gene: 12. The CDR3 is 20 amino acids. CDR3 residues: CASSWPGLAGTLSSYNEQFF. CDR3 nucleotide sequence: TGCGCCAGCAGCTGGCCGGGACTAGCGGGAACATTGAGCTCCTACAATGAGCAGTTCTTC.

The chain employs TRBV12-3 or TRBV12-4 and TRBJ2-4; a weak D match, TRBD1 (5 bases). The CDR3 has 17 amino acids. The germline V and J ends were trimmed by 6 bases and 5 bases, with 23 bases remaining between them. The CDR3 nucleotides read TGTGCCAGCAGCTCATTAAGAAAGCCAGACAGCGAAAACATTCAGTACTTC. Translation gives CASSSLRKPDSENIQYF.

This clonotype was picked up a small number of times. The gene calls are TRBV12-3 or TRBV12-4 and TRBJ2-5; 8 bases map to TRBD2. The CDR3 spans 15 residues. J was trimmed by 5 bases and V by 4 bases; bases with no gene match: 9. As DNA, the CDR3 is TGTGCCAGCAGTTCCCCGGGACTAGACAAGGAGACCCAGTACTTC. This codes for CASSSPGLDKETQYF.

This clonotype was detected many times. The V call is TRBV20-1, the J call TRBJ1-1; possibly TRBD1 for D (6 bases). This CDR3 has 13 residues. CDR1 and CDR2 from the germline V gene are DFQATT and SNEGSKA (reference sequence). V was trimmed by 4 bases and J by 1 base, leaving 10 bases between them. The CDR3 reads CSATGAGNTEAFF. DNA of the CDR3: TGCAGTGCTACAGGGGCAGGGAACACTGAAGCTTTCTTT.